This T cell receptor (beta chain) was identified during a study of T cells expressing NK-cell markers (dated by TCRdb to 2019 to 2021). Context from the whole study: In sorted CD3+CD56+NKG2C+, CD3+CD56+NKG2C- and CD3+CD56-NKG2C+ T-cell subsets from roughly 8 donors, TCR beta-chain repertoires were profiled. Seven of the eight sequenced donors were HCMV-seropositive and one was HCMV-seronegative. The study sequenced eight donors, all healthy volunteers chosen at random: three men and five women. Illumina HiSeq 2000/2500, MiSeq or NextSeq was used to sequence libraries as 2 x 150 bp reads. Results and caveats for the whole study, not just this receptor: It remained unclear whether the expanded NKG2C-expressing T cell clones were specific for HCMV antigens. Those dominant clonotypes were again the most abundant among CD3+CD56-NKG2C+ cells in a handful of donors, at about 28.3-60.1%. In 6 or 7 donors, the dominant CD3+CD56+NKG2C+ clonotypes ranked among the top 10 CD8+ clonotypes, making up roughly 1.0-8% of CD8+ T cells.

TCRdb shows the sequencer as Illumina HiSeq 2000. TCR beta cDNA libraries were prepared using 5'RACE template switching, which introduced a universal primer site and unique molecular identifiers. Synthesis of cDNA was primed from the TCR beta constant segment and was followed by two consecutive PCR amplification steps. The paper's processing steps were these. MIGEC was used to demultiplex reads and group the reads by UMI, and MiTCR was used to assemble and quantify clonotypes. To remove erroneous sequences, TCR cDNA sequences were retained only when supported by two or more reads. The tcR package was used for downstream repertoire analysis, with clonotypes matched between fractions based on CDR3 nucleotide sequence plus V segment. Antigen specificity was annotated against VDJdb with VDJmatch, allowing one amino acid substitution in CDR3. Each CDR3 protein sequence appears as one entry after TCRdb reprocessed the reads, and no DNA is included. TCRdb, not the authors, supplied the V and J calls. This sample's table carries about 550,000 distinct CDR3 sequences. Roughly 3.5% of the sample is taken by the ten largest.

The CDR3 contains 14 residues, cysteine and phenylalanine counted. Only the protein sequence is given. Comments on this clonotype: Its antigen is unknown.

To determine HCMV serostatus, a commercial ELISA kit was used to detect HCMV-specific IgG in serum. Ficoll density gradient centrifugation was used to isolate peripheral blood mononuclear cells from blood. The receptor comes from a man aged 18 to 35 in good health. Donor details come from another sample of the same person, matched by shared clones. Recombination joined TRBV12-3 or TRBV12-4 with TRBJ1-4; TCRdb returns TRBD1, unconfirmable since there is no DNA. Sequencing was performed on blood T cells: a sorted CD56 or NKG2C T cell subset, CD4+ or CD8+ T cells, or bulk PBMC T cells (not recorded which). CDR3 sequence: CASTLGGFDEKLFF.